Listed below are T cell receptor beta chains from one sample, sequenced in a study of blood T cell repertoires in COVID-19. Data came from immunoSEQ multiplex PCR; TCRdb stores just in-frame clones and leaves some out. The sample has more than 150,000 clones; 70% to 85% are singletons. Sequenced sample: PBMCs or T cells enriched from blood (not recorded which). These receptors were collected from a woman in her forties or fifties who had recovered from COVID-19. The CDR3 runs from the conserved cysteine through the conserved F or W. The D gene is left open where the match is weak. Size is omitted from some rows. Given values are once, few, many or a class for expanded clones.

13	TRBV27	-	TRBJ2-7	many	TGTGCCAGCAGCCCCCGCGGTACCTACGAGCAGTACTTC	CASSPRGTYEQYF
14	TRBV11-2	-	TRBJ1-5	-	TGTGCCAGCAGCTTATTAGCCGGTAATCAGCCCCAGCATTTT	CASSLLAGNQPQHF
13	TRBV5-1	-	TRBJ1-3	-	TGCGCCAGCAGTTCAATCCCTGGAAACACCATATATTTT	CASSSIPGNTIYF
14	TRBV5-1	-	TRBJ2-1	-	TGCGCCAGCAGCCCGAGGGACATGGACAATGAGCAGTTCTTC	CASSPRDMDNEQFF
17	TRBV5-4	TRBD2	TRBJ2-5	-	TGTGCCAGCAGCTTGGACGGACTAGCGGGAACCCAAGAGACCCAGTACTTC	CASSLDGLAGTQETQYF
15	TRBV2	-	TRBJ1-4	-	TGTGCCAGCGCCGGTCGGGCGGGAACTAATGAAAAACTGTTTTTT	CASAGRAGTNEKLFF
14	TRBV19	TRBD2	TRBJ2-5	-	TGTGCCAGCTCCTCTGGCGGGAGTAGGGAGACCCAGTACTTC	CASSSGGSRETQYF
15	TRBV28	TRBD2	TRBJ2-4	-	TGTGCCAGCAGTTTCCAGGGACTAGTGAAAAACATTCAGTACTTC	CASSFQGLVKNIQYF
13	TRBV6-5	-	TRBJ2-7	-	TGTGCCAGCAGCCAGGGTAGAACCTACGAGCAGTACTTC	CASSQGRTYEQYF
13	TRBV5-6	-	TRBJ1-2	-	TGTGCCAGCAGCTTGCCCGGGTTTGGTGGCTACACCTTC	CASSLPGFGGYTF
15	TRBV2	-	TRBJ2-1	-	TGTGCCAGCAGTGGGGTGACTAGAGTTCCGGACGAGCAGTTCTTC	CASSGVTRVPDEQFF
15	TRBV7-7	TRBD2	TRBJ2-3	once	TGTGCCAGCAGGGAGCTAGCGGGAGTCTCTGATACGCAGTATTTT	CASRELAGVSDTQYF
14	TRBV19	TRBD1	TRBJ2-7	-	TGTGCCAGTAGTCCTCCGGGACAGCCCTGGGAGCAGTACTTC	CASSPPGQPWEQYF
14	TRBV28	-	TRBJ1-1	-	TGTGCCACCCGCGCTACGGGGAAGGGAACGTCGGCTTTCTTT	CATRATGKGTSAFF
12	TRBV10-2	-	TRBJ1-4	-	TGCGCCAGCAGTGAATTATCTGAAAAACTGTTTTTT	CASSELSEKLFF
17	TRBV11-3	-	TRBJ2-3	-	TGTGCCAGCAGCTTGGGATTGTCGGACAGCAAAGGAGATACGCAGTATTTT	CASSLGLSDSKGDTQYF
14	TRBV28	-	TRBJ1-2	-	TGTGCCAGCAGTTTTGGTCTAGCCACTTATGGCTACACCTTC	CASSFGLATYGYTF
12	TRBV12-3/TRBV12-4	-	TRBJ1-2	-	TGTGCCAGCAGTCCCGGGGACTATGGCTACACCTTC	CASSPGDYGYTF
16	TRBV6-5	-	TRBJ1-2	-	TGTGCCAGCAGTTCCCCTCGCGGGGCAACTAGGGGTGGCTACACCTTC	CASSSPRGATRGGYTF
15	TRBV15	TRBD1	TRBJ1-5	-	TGTGCCACCAGCACCGACAGGGGTATCAATCAGCCCCAGCATTTT	CATSTDRGINQPQHF
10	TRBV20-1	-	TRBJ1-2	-	TGCAGCGCGGGATCTGGGGGCTACACCTTC	CSAGSGGYTF
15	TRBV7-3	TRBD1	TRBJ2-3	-	TGTGCCAGCAGCCGACAGGGCTCGTTGGTAGATACGCAGTATTTT	CASSRQGSLVDTQYF
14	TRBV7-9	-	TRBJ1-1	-	TGTGCCAGTCATCCGGGCCGGGGAGGCCCACGAGCTTTCTTT	CASHPGRGGPRAFF
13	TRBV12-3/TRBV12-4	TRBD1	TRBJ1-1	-	TGTGCCAGCAGGGGGGACAGAAACACTGAAGCTTTCTTT	CASRGDRNTEAFF
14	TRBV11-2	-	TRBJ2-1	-	TGTGCCAGCTGTTCCCGGGGAGGTATGTATGAGCAGTTCTTC	CASCSRGGMYEQFF
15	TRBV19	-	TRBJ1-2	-	TGTGCCAGTAGTATAGTTGGGGGCCTGATCTATGGCTACACCTTC	CASSIVGGLIYGYTF
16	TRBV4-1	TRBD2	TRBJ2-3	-	TGCGCCAGCAGCCAAGAGGGAGGGCAGGTCTCAGATACGCAGTATTTT	CASSQEGGQVSDTQYF
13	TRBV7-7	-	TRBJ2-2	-	TGTGCCAGCAGCTCCAGGGGAACCGGGGAGCTGTTTTTT	CASSSRGTGELFF
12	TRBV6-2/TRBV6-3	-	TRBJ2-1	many	TGTGCCAGCAGTCGCTCCTACAATGAGCAGTTCTTC	CASSRSYNEQFF
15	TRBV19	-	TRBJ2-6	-	TGTGCCAGTAGTAACAGGCCCTCTGGGGCCAACGTCCTGACTTTC	CASSNRPSGANVLTF
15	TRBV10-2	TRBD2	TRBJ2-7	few	TGCGCCAGCAGTGACCCTAGCGGGAGGGCCTACGAGCAGTACTTC	CASSDPSGRAYEQYF
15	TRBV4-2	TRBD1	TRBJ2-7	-	TGTGCCAGCAGCCAAGATATGACAGGGGTCTACGAGCAGTACTTC	CASSQDMTGVYEQYF
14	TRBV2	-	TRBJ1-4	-	TGTGCCAGCCAGGGCGGGGCTGATAATGAAAAACTGTTTTTT	CASQGGADNEKLFF
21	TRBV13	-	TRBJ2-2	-	TGTGCCAGCAGCCCGGTTCTACCAACCGGGAGTCAAAAGAGTTACACCGGGGAGCTGTTTTTT	CASSPVLPTGSQKSYTGELFF
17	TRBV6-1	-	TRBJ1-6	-	TGTGCCAGCAGTGAAGCGCGTGACAGATCTTATAATTCACCCCTCCACTTT	CASSEARDRSYNSPLHF
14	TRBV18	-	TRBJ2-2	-	TGTGCCAGCTCACCGGGCCAAGCCAACGGGGAGCTGTTTTTT	CASSPGQANGELFF
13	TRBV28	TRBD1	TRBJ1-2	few	TGTGCCAGCAGTTTGGGACAGGGGGATGGCTACACCTTC	CASSLGQGDGYTF
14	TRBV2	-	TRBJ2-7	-	TGTGCCAGCAGTGCGGAGGACCGTCCCTACGAGCAGTACTTC	CASSAEDRPYEQYF
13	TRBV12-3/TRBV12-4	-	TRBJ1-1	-	TGTGCCAGCAGTTTTAACAGTCGGACTGAAGCTTTCTTT	CASSFNSRTEAFF
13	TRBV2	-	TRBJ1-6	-	TGTGCCAGCCGCGGACAGTTTAATTCACCCCTCCACTTT	CASRGQFNSPLHF
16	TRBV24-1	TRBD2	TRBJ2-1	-	TGTGCCACCAGTGATGGAATAGCGGGAGGGTGGAATGAGCAGTTCTTC	CATSDGIAGGWNEQFF
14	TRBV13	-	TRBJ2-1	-	TGTGCCAGCAGCTTTCAGGCATCCTACAATGAGCAGTTCTTC	CASSFQASYNEQFF